This T cell receptor beta chain came from a study of Ad26.COV2.S vaccination and SARS-CoV-2 variants. Noted treatment: about 20 received Ad26.COV2.S at low or high dose, single or two shots; several received placebo; per-sample allocation not given. Following the first vaccine or placebo injection, samples were taken on day 63. Sequencing was performed with immunoSEQ multiplex PCR; in TCRdb, only in-frame clones are kept and a portion is missing. The repertoire holds about 390,000 clones, approximately 91% seen once, with around 3.4% in the top ten. Material: peripheral blood, obtained in a trial of Ad26.COV2.S vaccine versus placebo. The TCR was taken from a person aged 18-65 years who received the Ad26.COV2.S COVID-19 vaccine or a placebo.

The CDR3 DNA reads as TGTGCCAGCAGTGATTGGGACAGAAGCAATCAGCCCCAGCATTTT. As protein: CASSDWDRSNQPQHF. The rearrangement uses TRBV6-1 and TRBJ1-5, with 7 nucleotides matching TRBD1. This CDR3 region has 15 residues. The trim removed 3 bases at V and 1 base at J, leaving 3 bases unmatched. The germline V gene encodes CDR1 MNHNS and CDR2 SASEGT.